This paragraph covers one TCR beta chain sequence. The sample belongs to a study of cytomegalovirus exposure and HLA in healthy donors. The PCR ran on 60 Vbeta and 13 Jbeta primers. Clones were sequenced by immunoSEQ multiplex PCR, and TCRdb holds only the in-frame ones, with some missing. The sample includes around 140,000 clones, 75% to 85% of them seen just once. CDR3 length: 14 residues. The germline V gene has CDR1 LNHDA and CDR2 SQIVND (reference sequence). Trimming left V 2 bases short and J 3 bases short, with 8 bases between. The sequence was collected from a man aged 45-60 years in good health and CMV-seronegative. This rearrangement joins TRBV19 to TRBJ2-1; maybe TRBD2 (5 bases). Sequences were obtained from PBMCs. The CDR3 DNA follows: TGTGCCAGTAGTATAACGGGGTTCTACAATGAGCAGTTCTTC. Its protein product is CASSITGFYNEQFF.